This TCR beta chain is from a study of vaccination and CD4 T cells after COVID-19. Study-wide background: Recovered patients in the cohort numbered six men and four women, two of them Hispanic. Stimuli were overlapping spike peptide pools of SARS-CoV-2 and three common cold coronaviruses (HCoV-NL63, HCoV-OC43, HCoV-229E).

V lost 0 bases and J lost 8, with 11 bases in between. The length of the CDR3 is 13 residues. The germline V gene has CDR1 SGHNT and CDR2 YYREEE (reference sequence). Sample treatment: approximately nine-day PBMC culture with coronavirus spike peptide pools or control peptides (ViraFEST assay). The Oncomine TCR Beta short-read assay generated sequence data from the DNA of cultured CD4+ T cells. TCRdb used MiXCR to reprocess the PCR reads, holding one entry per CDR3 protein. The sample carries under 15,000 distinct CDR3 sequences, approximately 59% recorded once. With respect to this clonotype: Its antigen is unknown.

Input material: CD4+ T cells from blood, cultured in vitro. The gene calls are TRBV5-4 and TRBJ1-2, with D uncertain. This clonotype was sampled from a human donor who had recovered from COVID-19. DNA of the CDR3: TGTGCCAGCAGCTTGGCCGGGGTTAAAGGCTACACCTTC. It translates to CASSLAGVKGYTF. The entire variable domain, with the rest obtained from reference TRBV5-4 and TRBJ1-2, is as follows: ETGVTQSPTHLIKTRGQQVTLRCSSQSGHNTVSWYQQALGQGPQFIFQYYREEENGRGNFPPRFSGLQFPNYSSELNVNALELDDSALYLCASSLAGVKGYTFGSGTRLTVV.